The 30 T cell receptor beta chains presented below share a single source sample, sequenced in a study of blood T cells in healthy people across ages. Next came a second PCR, run for about 6 to 11 cycles, which used a sample-barcoded 5' primer along with a J-beta primer mix. MiXCR, run by TCRdb on the 5' RACE reads, gives a single entry per CDR3 protein. Seen here are more than 1.4 million distinct CDR3 sequences, approximately 42% observed once, and the top ten hold roughly 7.9%. Sequencing input: blood. These receptors originate from a woman between 18 and 30 years old in good health.

The gene calls are TRBV7-2 and TRBJ1-1; D is unclear. This CDR3 is built from 13 residues. Germline V gene sequence: CDR1 SGHTA, CDR2 FQGNSA. V gave up 2 bases and J gave up 4 bases, with 8 bases separating them. CDR3 loop: CASSLSLGTEAFF. CDR3 in DNA: TGTGCCAGCAGCTTATCCCTGGGCACTGAAGCTTTCTTT.

This chain links TRBV11-2 with TRBJ2-7; 11 nucleotides agree with TRBD2. The CDR3 has 15 amino acids. Trimming removed 4 bases from V and 6 bases from J; junction bases left unmatched: 8. The germline CDR1 and CDR2 sequences are SGHAT and FQNNGV. The CDR3 is CASSSGLAELIEQYF. The CDR3 nucleotides read TGTGCCAGCAGCTCGGGACTAGCGGAACTCATCGAGCAGTACTTC.

The gene calls are TRBV2 and TRBJ1-1; 7 positions match TRBD1. Germline V lookup: CDR1 SNHLY, CDR2 FYNNEI. The ends lost 3 bases at V and 10 bases at J; junction bases unmatched: 14. This CDR3 has 15 amino acids. The CDR3 protein is CASSDPSSTGEGAFF. DNA of the CDR3: TGTGCCAGCAGTGACCCATCGTCCACAGGGGAGGGAGCTTTCTTT.

The table lists this clonotype with a few counts. The rearrangement uses TRBV4-2 and TRBJ2-5; 10 bases are a match to TRBD2. Germline V gives CDR1 LGHNA, CDR2 YNFKEQ. Germline trimming cut 1 base from V and 5 bases from J; bases unmatched to any gene: 4. The CDR3 has 15 residues. The CDR3 region is CASSQGTSGTETQYF. CDR3 nucleotide sequence: TGTGCCAGCAGCCAAGGAACTAGCGGGACGGAGACCCAGTACTTC.

The sample holds a few counts of this clonotype. The chain links TRBV5-8 to TRBJ1-2; D gene uncertain. Germline CDR1 reads SGHTS; CDR2 reads YDEGEE. Between the trimmed V and J ends, which lost 4 bases and 4 bases, there was a span of 14 bases. CDR3 length equals 14 residues. The CDR3 sequence: CASSTKKGVYGYTF. CDR3 nucleotide sequence: TGTGCCAGCAGCACCAAAAAGGGCGTCTATGGCTACACCTTC. Full variable domain (rest looked up from reference TRBV5-8 and TRBJ1-2): EAGVTQSPTHLIKTRGQQATLRCSPISGHTSVYWYQQALGLGLQFLLWYDEGEERNRGNFPPRFSGRQFPNYSSELNVNALELEDSALYLCASSTKKGVYGYTFGSGTRLTVV.

This clonotype has just a few counts. The CDR3: CASSLLWLGERNEQFF. In nucleotides, the CDR3 is TGCGCCAGCAGCTTGTTATGGTTAGGTGAGCGCAATGAGCAGTTCTTC. The genes are TRBV5-1 and TRBJ2-1; the D is unclear. V gave up 1 base and J gave up 6 bases, with 17 bases separating them. Germline V lookup: CDR1 SGHRS, CDR2 YFSETQ. This CDR3 has 16 amino acids.

Details on this clonotype: An end of the junction does not agree with germline; a read error may underlie this. The rearrangement links TRBV6-5 to TRBJ1-2; D gene uncertain. Germline values: CDR1 MNHEY, CDR2 SVGAGI. CDR3 length: 15 residues. The CDR3 spells CANSYSGRANYGYTF. CDR3 DNA: TGTGCCAACAGTTACTCGGGCCGAGCTAACTATGGCTACACCTTC.

This clonotype was found a few times. V gene TRBV6-5 combines with J gene TRBJ2-1; D not resolved. This CDR3 is built from 12 residues. Trimming removed 4 bases from V and 8 bases from J, with 9 bases in between. The V gene's germline CDR1 is MNHEY and CDR2 SVGAGI. The CDR3 coding sequence is TGTGCCAGCAGTTCCGACGGAGATGAGCAGTTCTTC. Encoded protein: CASSSDGDEQFF.

This clonotype was recorded a few times. This sequence joins TRBV4-1 and TRBJ1-1, with D possibly TRBD1 on 5 matching bases. CDR1 is MGHRA, CDR2 YSYEKL, per germline. The V gene lost 3 bases and the J gene lost 2 bases, with 13 bases spanning the gap. The CDR3 runs 15 residues. CDR3 nucleotide sequence: TGCGCCAGCAGCCAGTTCAGGGTTATAAACACTGAAGCTTTCTTT. It yields the protein CASSQFRVINTEAFF.

J is TRBJ2-7 and V is TRBV21-1. TRBV21-1 is marked as a pseudogene. The CDR3 spans 14 residues. The CDR3 loop reads CASSKATGSYEQYF. In nucleotides, the CDR3 is TGTGCCAGCAGCAAAGCGACGGGCAGCTACGAGCAGTACTTC.

The chain employs TRBV20-1 and TRBJ1-2, with TRBD1 identical over 7 bases. CDR1 DFQATT and CDR2 SNEGSKA come from the germline V gene (reference sequence). The CDR3 loop spans 13 amino acids. J lost 4 bases, V lost 3 bases, and 5 bases had no gene match. CDR3 nucleotides: TGCAGTGCTAGTCGTACAGGGGTCTATGGCTACACCTTC. Translation: CSASRTGVYGYTF.

This clonotype came up a few times. The chain has TRBV3-1 and TRBJ2-1; D call uncertain. V gave up 3 bases and J gave up 12 bases, with 9 bases separating them. This CDR3 spans 11 amino acids. Germline loops: CDR1 LGHDT, CDR2 YNNKEL (reference sequence). In DNA form, the CDR3 reads TGTGCCAGCAGCCATGCTTTTTTGCAGTTCTTC. Translation: CASSHAFLQFF.

The rearrangement links TRBV7-9 to TRBJ2-1, with 8 bases aligning to TRBD1. There are 17 residues in the CDR3. V dropped 6 bases and J dropped 4; count of bases not matched to a gene: 14. Germline loops: CDR1 SEHNR, CDR2 FQNEAQ (reference sequence). The CDR3 sequence: CASRGAQGARGYNEQFF. In nucleotides, the CDR3 is TGTGCCAGCAGAGGGGCCCAGGGGGCGAGGGGTTACAATGAGCAGTTCTTC.

CDR3 nucleotides: TGTGCCAGCATAGGGACAGCGAACACTGAAGCTTTCTTT. Amino acid sequence: CASIGTANTEAFF. The chain carries TRBV25-1 and TRBJ1-1; the match to TRBD1 covers 7 bases. CDR3 size: 13 residues. From germline, CDR1 is MGHDK and CDR2 SYGVNS. J was trimmed by 1 base and V by 7 bases; bases with no gene match: 3.

The chain employs TRBV7-9 and TRBJ2-5; TRBD2 might be the D (6 bases). Trimming pared 2 bases from V and 2 bases from J, leaving 9 bases between. The germline V gene encodes CDR1 SEHNR and CDR2 FQNEAQ (reference sequence). CDR3 length equals 14 residues. The CDR3 spells CASSLHGGQETQYF. The CDR3 region has the DNA TGTGCCAGCAGCTTACACGGGGGACAAGAGACCCAGTACTTC.

The sample holds a few counts of this clonotype. J is TRBJ2-1 and V is TRBV6-1; the D gene is possibly TRBD2 (7 bases). The CDR3 totals 16 residues. Germline values: CDR1 MNHNS, CDR2 SASEGT. V was cut by 0 bases and J by 6 bases, with 15 bases left in between. The CDR3 loop reads CASSEAGGASFNEQFF. In nucleotides, the CDR3 is TGTGCCAGCAGTGAAGCTGGGGGGGCCAGTTTCAATGAGCAGTTCTTC.

This clonotype was counted only a few times. The chain is built from TRBV3-1 and TRBJ2-3; no definite D call. CDR1 is LGHDT, CDR2 YNNKEL, per germline (reference sequence). The CDR3 length is 12 residues. Trimming stripped 2 bases from V and 6 bases from J, with 6 bases between. CDR3: CASSQSEDTQYF. The CDR3 DNA reads as TGTGCCAGCAGCCAATCGGAGGATACGCAGTATTTT.

The chain uses TRBV10-2 and TRBJ2-1; the D gene is possibly TRBD2 (8 bases). The CDR3 has 16 residues. Germline V gives CDR1 WSHSY, CDR2 SAAADI. Trimming shortened V by 8 bases and J by 6 bases, and 23 bases separated the two germline ends. CDR3 residues: CASSRGGGGQGNEQFF. CDR3 sequence (DNA): TGCGCCAGCTCTCGGGGGGGAGGGGGCCAAGGCAATGAGCAGTTCTTC.

CDR3 DNA sequence: TGTGCCATCAGCCCTATGGCGGCCAGCAATGAGCAGTTCTTC. Translation: CAISPMAASNEQFF. The chain employs TRBV10-3 and TRBJ2-1; D is ambiguous. The CDR3 sequence is 14 residues long. Per germline, CDR1 ENHRY and CDR2 SYGVKD. V lost 6 bases and J 6 bases, leaving 15 bases between the germline ends.

The chain is built from TRBV5-1 and TRBJ2-1; tentatively, D is TRBD1 or TRBD2 (6 bases each). Gene TRBJ2-7 matches the end of the DNA better, so the J call may be wrong. There are 17 residues in the CDR3. The germline gives CDR1 SGHRS, CDR2 YFSETQ. CDR3 residues: CASSLGPGASSYNEQYF. The DNA for the CDR3 is TGCGCCAGCAGCTTGGGACCGGGGGCGAGCTCCTACAATGAGCAGTACTTC.

The rearrangement joins TRBV3-1 to TRBJ2-6, with D hard to call. This CDR3 spans 11 amino acids. Germline V gene data show CDR1 as LGHDT and CDR2 as YNNKEL (reference sequence). With 5 bases removed from V and 10 bases from J, the gap between germline ends came to 6 bases. This chain's CDR3 is CASSWGNVLTF. The CDR3 region has the DNA TGTGCCAGCAGCTGGGGTAACGTCCTGACTTTC.

This clonotype was seen a handful of times. This rearrangement joins TRBV20-1 to TRBJ2-7, with D perhaps matching TRBD2 (5 bases). V was cut by 4 bases and J by 0 bases, with 10 bases left in between. The CDR3 length is 13 residues. Germline CDR1 DFQATT, CDR2 SNEGSKA (reference sequence). The chain's CDR3 is CSANSRVSYEQYF. The DNA for the CDR3 is TGCAGTGCTAATTCGAGGGTCTCCTACGAGCAGTACTTC.

The chain links TRBV27 to TRBJ1-1; 9 bases are shared with TRBD1. V trimming: 2 bases; J trimming: 5 bases; junction bases outside the gene matches: 9. The CDR3 extends over 16 amino acids. Germline V CDR1 and CDR2: MNHEY, SMNVEV (reference sequence). CDR3 loop: CASSLVGQGLRTEAFF. In DNA form, the CDR3 reads TGTGCCAGCAGTTTAGTGGGACAGGGCCTTCGGACTGAAGCTTTCTTT.

The chain is built from TRBV5-1 and TRBJ1-1; D is unresolved. The V and J ends lost 0 bases and 2 bases respectively, with 14 bases between them. Germline assignment: CDR1 SGHRS and CDR2 YFSETQ. This CDR3 has 16 residues. CDR3 amino acids: CASSLGLFSLNTEAFF. CDR3 sequence (DNA): TGCGCCAGCAGCTTGGGACTTTTCAGCCTCAACACTGAAGCTTTCTTT.

The chain uses TRBV20-1 and TRBJ2-3; weak D call: TRBD2 (5 bases). Germline assignment: CDR1 DFQATT and CDR2 SNEGSKA (reference sequence). The V gene lost 4 bases and the J gene lost 4 bases, with 12 bases spanning the gap. The CDR3 contains 13 residues. The CDR3 sequence is CSAIIGGPDTQYF. CDR3 nucleotides: TGCAGTGCTATCATCGGCGGGCCAGATACGCAGTATTTT.

This clonotype was seen a few times. V usage is TRBV10-3 and J usage is TRBJ2-7; 8 bases are shared with TRBD2. Per the germline V gene, CDR1 is ENHRY and CDR2 is SYGVKD. The CDR3 is 14 amino acids. V lost 10 bases, J lost 5 bases, and 13 bases stayed unmatched. The CDR3 nucleotides read TGTGCCACCATGGGAGGCGGGGGGATCCACGAGCAGTACTTC. Residues: CATMGGGGIHEQYF.

This clonotype was detected only a few times. This chain joins TRBV15 and TRBJ2-3, with 8 bases identical to TRBD2. CDR1 is LNHNV and CDR2 is YYDKDF in the germline V gene (reference sequence). The CDR3 covers 16 residues. V dropped 5 bases and J dropped 5; count of bases not matched to a gene: 12. The CDR3 loop reads CATSLGAGEQGDTQYF. The CDR3 DNA sequence: TGTGCCACCAGCCTAGGAGCGGGAGAACAGGGAGATACGCAGTATTTT.

This chain links TRBV2 with TRBJ2-7, with 7 bases lining up with TRBD1. The V gene end was trimmed by 6 bases and the J gene end by 4 bases; junction bases not matched to a gene: 6. The CDR3 has 13 amino acids. Germline V gene sequence: CDR1 SNHLY, CDR2 FYNNEI. The CDR3 sequence is CASRGQTSYEQYF. CDR3 sequence (DNA): TGTGCCAGCAGGGGACAGACCTCTTACGAGCAGTACTTC. The full variable domain, in which reference TRBV2 and TRBJ2-7 provide the parts outside the CDR3, is EPEVTQTPSHQVTQMGQEVILRCVPISNHLYFYWYRQILGQKVEFLVSFYNNEISEKSEIFDDQFSVERPDGSNFTLKIRSTKLEDSAMYFCASRGQTSYEQYFGPGTRLTVT.

This clonotype was observed a few times. The gene calls are TRBV20-1 and TRBJ1-4, with D uncertain. CDR1 and CDR2 (germline): DFQATT, SNEGSKA (reference sequence). Trimming took 0 bases from V and 0 from J, leaving 14 bases between them. The CDR3 runs to 17 residues. The CDR3 bases are TGCAGTGCTAGAGATGTGACTGTACCTGCAACTAATGAAAAACTGTTTTTT. It codes for CSARDVTVPATNEKLFF.

This clonotype was found a few times. This chain links TRBV6-5 with TRBJ1-4; tentatively, D is TRBD1 (5 bases). The V and J ends lost 5 bases and 5 bases respectively, with 15 bases between them. CDR1 is MNHEY and CDR2 is SVGAGI in the germline V gene. CDR3 length: 15 residues. This chain's CDR3 is CASSLTGTANEKLFF. The CDR3 DNA reads TGTGCCAGCAGTCTAACCGGGACGGCGAATGAAAAACTGTTTTTT.